Below are 29 T cell receptor beta chains sequenced from a single sample in a study of T cells after yellow fever vaccination. Each CDR3 protein gets one entry after TCRdb re-called the 5' RACE reads with MiXCR. The sample has 300,000 or so distinct CDR3 sequences, 3% to 4.5% seen once. Sequencing used PBMCs, obtained 5 days after the yellow fever booster vaccination. These receptor sequences come from a man aged 18 to 30 who received the YFV17D yellow fever vaccine.

The J gene is TRBJ2-6, the V gene TRBV9; tentative D call: TRBD1 (5 bases). Germline V lookup: CDR1 SGDLS, CDR2 YYNGEE. V lost 0 bases, J lost 0 bases, and 10 bases lay in between. CDR3 size: 17 residues. CDR3 amino acids: CASSVVQGSSGANVLTF. CDR3 sequence (DNA): TGTGCCAGCAGCGTAGTTCAGGGAAGCTCTGGGGCCAACGTCCTGACTTTC.

This clonotype showed up many times. The chain employs TRBV7-9 and TRBJ1-6, with D tentatively TRBD1 (5 bases). The CDR3 sequence is 12 residues long. Trimming pared 4 bases from V and 14 bases from J, leaving 12 bases between. Germline-derived CDR1 and CDR2 are SEHNR and FQNEAQ (reference sequence). In nucleotides, the CDR3 is TGTGCCAGCAGCTGGGGCGGGGAGGCCCTCCACTTT. Translation: CASSWGGEALHF.

This clonotype was observed a few times. The chain employs TRBV19 and TRBJ2-1; a weak D match, TRBD1 (6 bases). Germline V gene data show CDR1 as LNHDA and CDR2 as SQIVND (reference sequence). This CDR3 is built from 14 residues. Trimming took off 6 bases at V and 5 bases at J, with 14 bases between the two ends. CDR3 coding DNA: TGTGCCAGTAGCCCCAGGGGTTTTAACAATGAGCAGTTCTTC. Encoded protein: CASSPRGFNNEQFF.

A few counts support this clonotype. The chain is built from TRBV5-1 and TRBJ1-1, with TRBD1 identical over 7 bases. V lost 4 bases to trimming and J lost 5 bases; unmatched junction nucleotides: 8. This CDR3 is built from 14 residues. Looked up from germline, CDR1 is SGHRS and CDR2 is YFSETQ. The CDR3 DNA sequence: TGCGCCAGCAGCCAATCCCCAGGGGGTACTGAAGCTTTCTTT. Protein sequence: CASSQSPGGTEAFF.

This clonotype has only a few counts. The chain carries TRBV5-1 and TRBJ1-2; 9 nucleotides line up with TRBD1. With V trimmed by 7 bases and J by 7 bases, 11 bases remained unmatched. This CDR3 has 14 residues. Germline CDR1 is SGHRS and CDR2 is YFSETQ. The CDR3 is CASHTGGIEPGYTF. DNA of the CDR3: TGCGCCAGCCATACAGGGGGCATAGAGCCTGGCTACACCTTC.

The chain is built from TRBV7-3 and TRBJ2-2; TRBD1 agrees at 9 bases. The CDR3 totals 15 residues. Germline V gene sequence: CDR1 SGHTA, CDR2 FQGTGA. The trim removed 4 bases at V and 6 bases at J, leaving 6 bases unmatched. CDR3 in amino acids: CASSSRDRVAGELFF. As DNA, the CDR3 is TGTGCCAGCAGCTCCCGGGACAGGGTGGCCGGGGAGCTGTTTTTT.

This rearrangement joins TRBV3-1 to TRBJ1-2; tentative D call: TRBD1 (6 bases). This CDR3 is 14 amino acids long. V was clipped by 1 base and J by 5 bases, with 11 bases between them. From germline, CDR1 is LGHDT and CDR2 YNNKEL (reference sequence). The CDR3 here is CASSQVLGGYGYTF. The CDR3 DNA sequence: TGTGCCAGCAGCCAAGTCTTAGGGGGATATGGCTACACCTTC.

This clonotype was seen ten or more times. The genes are TRBV4-1 and TRBJ1-2; 9 bases are shared with TRBD1. CDR1 and CDR2 (germline): MGHRA, YSYEKL. The CDR3 loop spans 14 amino acids. Trimming removed 3 bases from V and 8 bases from J; junction bases left unmatched: 7. Here the CDR3 reads CASSQGDREGGYTF. CDR3 sequence (DNA): TGCGCCAGCAGCCAGGGGGACAGGGAGGGCGGCTACACCTTC.

Ten or more counts support this clonotype. The V and J genes are TRBV5-1 and TRBJ2-3; D ambiguous. Trimming pared 0 bases from V and 0 bases from J, leaving 11 bases between. This CDR3 comprises 16 residues. CDR1 is SGHRS, CDR2 YFSETQ, per germline. In nucleotides, the CDR3 is TGCGCCAGCAGCTTGGGAGGTTTCGCCAGCACAGATACGCAGTATTTT. It encodes CASSLGGFASTDTQYF.

This clonotype has a handful of counts. The chain couples TRBV20-1 to TRBJ2-1, with a weak D call TRBD2 (6 bases). CDR1 is DFQATT and CDR2 is SNEGSKA in the germline V gene (reference sequence). Trimming pared 5 bases from V and 0 bases from J, leaving 23 bases between. This CDR3 spans 18 amino acids. The CDR3 loop reads CSASGPRRGASSYNEQFF. The CDR3, as DNA: TGCAGTGCTTCCGGCCCTCGCCGCGGGGCGAGCTCCTACAATGAGCAGTTCTTC.

This clonotype was counted many times. The chain combines TRBV4-3 with TRBJ2-3, with D possibly being TRBD2 (5 bases). This CDR3 has 17 amino acids. Germline V gives CDR1 LGHNA, CDR2 YSLEER. V shed 1 base and J shed 2 bases, with 16 bases lying between them. The CDR3 DNA is TGCGCCAGCAGCCAAGTCTCGTTGGCTAGCCCCACAGATACGCAGTATTTT. Translation gives CASSQVSLASPTDTQYF.

The rearrangement links TRBV12-3 or TRBV12-4 to TRBJ2-3; TRBD2 is a possible D gene (6 bases). V lost 6 bases, J lost 4 bases, and 14 bases lay in between. The CDR3 is 14 residues long. As DNA, the CDR3 is TGTGCCAGCAGACTTCGACTAGGCGCAGATACGCAGTATTTT. Translated, it gives CASRLRLGADTQYF.

This clonotype was seen repeatedly, ten times or more. For the CDR3, the DNA is TGTGCCAGCAGTTTAGGGGGGCGAGTCTATGGCTACACCTTC. It codes for CASSLGGRVYGYTF. The genes are TRBV12-3 or TRBV12-4 and TRBJ1-2; D is possibly TRBD1 (6 bases). Trimming stripped 1 base from V and 4 bases from J, with 10 bases between. This CDR3 has 14 amino acids.

This clonotype appeared a few times. The chain recombines TRBV7-9 with TRBJ1-6, with D possibly TRBD1 on 6 matching bases. Germline values: CDR1 SEHNR, CDR2 FQNEAQ (reference sequence). The CDR3 is 15 residues long. V gave up 3 bases and J gave up 10 bases, with 16 bases separating them. The CDR3 is CASSLAGARSSPLHF. CDR3 in DNA: TGTGCCAGCAGCTTGGCAGGGGCGCGGAGCTCACCCCTCCACTTT.

This clonotype was found a few times. The chain joins TRBV19 to TRBJ1-1; D uncertain. The CDR3 extends over 14 amino acids. From germline, CDR1 is LNHDA and CDR2 SQIVND (reference sequence). The V end was cut by 6 bases, the J end by 1 base, with 12 bases between. This chain's CDR3 is CASRRELENTEAFF. As DNA, the CDR3 is TGTGCCAGTAGGAGGGAATTAGAGAACACTGAAGCTTTCTTT.

This clonotype occurred many times. The chain carries TRBV7-8 and TRBJ1-5, with 8 bases aligning to TRBD1. J lost 2 bases, V lost 4 bases, and 10 bases had no gene match. The germline gives CDR1 SGHVS, CDR2 FQNEAQ. The CDR3 is 17 amino acids. DNA of the CDR3: TGTGCCAGCAGCTCAAGAGACAGGGGAAGGGGCAATCAGCCCCAGCATTTT. Translating gives CASSSRDRGRGNQPQHF.

The chain recombines TRBV10-3 with TRBJ1-2; D unresolved. V lost 6 bases to trimming and J lost 11 bases, with 13 bases between them. Germline V gives CDR1 ENHRY, CDR2 SYGVKD. This CDR3 is 11 amino acids long. CDR3 sequence: CAISDTIEYTF. The CDR3 DNA is TGTGCCATCAGCGACACAATAGAGTACACCTTC.

The J gene is TRBJ1-2, the V gene TRBV2; no clear D gene. Trimming cost V 6 bases and J 9 bases, with 17 bases left between them. CDR1 and CDR2 (germline): SNHLY, FYNNEI. The CDR3 consists of 13 residues. CDR3 sequence: CASSPGMGSSYTF. The CDR3 DNA follows: TGTGCCAGCAGCCCCGGGATGGGTAGTAGCTACACCTTC.

The chain links TRBV4-1 to TRBJ2-2; 8 nucleotides align to TRBD1. The germline CDR1 and CDR2 sequences are MGHRA and YSYEKL. Trimming took 1 base from V and 2 from J; bases not matched to a gene: 3. The CDR3 is 16 amino acids. The CDR3 protein is CASSQVDRGNTGELFF. The CDR3 coding sequence is TGCGCCAGCAGCCAAGTTGACAGGGGAAACACCGGGGAGCTGTTTTTT.

This clonotype occurred a few times. The V call is TRBV14, the J call TRBJ2-2; D not resolved. Trimming left V 0 bases short and J 1 base short, with 9 bases between. This CDR3 contains 16 residues. CDR1 SGHDN and CDR2 FVKESK come from the germline V gene. CDR3: CASSQERVGNTGELFF. The CDR3 DNA is TGTGCCAGCAGCCAAGAAAGGGTGGGGAACACCGGGGAGCTGTTTTTT.

The gene calls are TRBV6-2 or TRBV6-3 and TRBJ2-3; D call uncertain. The V and J ends lost 10 bases and 2 bases respectively, with 16 bases between them. Germline CDR1 MNHEY, CDR2 SVGEGT. The CDR3 is 14 amino acids. This CDR3 reads CAITDPPHTDTQYF. The CDR3 DNA sequence: TGTGCCATAACCGACCCTCCCCACACAGATACGCAGTATTTT.

This clonotype was recorded many times. The chain is built from TRBV10-3 and TRBJ2-7; D ambiguous. Trimming took 3 bases from V and 2 from J, leaving 11 bases between them. This CDR3 region has 14 residues. The germline V gene encodes CDR1 ENHRY and CDR2 SYGVKD. The CDR3 is CAISDFGNTYEQYV. The CDR3 nucleotides are TGTGCCATCAGTGATTTTGGGAATACCTACGAGCAGTACGTC.

This clonotype was picked up many times. The V gene is TRBV14, the J gene TRBJ1-5; no firm D call. This CDR3 region has 13 residues. CDR1 and CDR2 from the germline V gene are SGHDN and FVKESK. V was pared by 1 base and J by 0 bases, with 1 base between. CDR3 in DNA: TGTGCCAGCAGCCAAGGTAGCAATCAGCCCCAGCATTTT. Translating gives CASSQGSNQPQHF.

This clonotype came up a few times. The CDR3 DNA follows: TGCAGCACCTATGACAGGTCATTTAACAATGAGCAGTTCTTC. Encoded protein: CSTYDRSFNNEQFF. V usage is TRBV29-1 and J usage is TRBJ2-1; the D gene is possibly TRBD1 (6 bases). The CDR3 is made up of 14 amino acids. In germline, CDR1 is SQVTM, CDR2 ANQGSEA. With 8 bases removed from V and 5 bases from J, the gap between germline ends came to 19 bases.

This clonotype appeared a few times. The chain uses TRBV20-1 and TRBJ1-1, with TRBD1 as a possible D gene (5 bases). This CDR3 region has 13 residues. Germline V lookup: CDR1 DFQATT, CDR2 SNEGSKA (reference sequence). With 3 bases removed from V and 0 bases from J, the gap between germline ends came to 8 bases. CDR3 sequence reads: CSARGLLNTEAFF. The CDR3 region has the DNA TGCAGTGCTAGGGGACTGTTGAACACTGAAGCTTTCTTT.

This clonotype was counted at least ten times. V usage is TRBV27 and J usage is TRBJ2-7; 10 bases map to TRBD2. This CDR3 comprises 19 residues. The germline V gene encodes CDR1 MNHEY and CDR2 SMNVEV (reference sequence). V was pared by 6 bases and J by 0 bases, with 17 bases of the junction left unmatched. CDR3 coding DNA: TGTGCCAGCAGCCCCCGTCGAACTAGCGGGGCTTCAAGCTCCTACGAGCAGTACGTC. It is translated as CASSPRRTSGASSSYEQYV.

The chain is built from TRBV5-1 and TRBJ2-7; a possible D gene is TRBD1 (6 bases). V was pared by 0 bases and J by 4 bases, with 11 bases between. Germline lookup yields CDR1 SGHRS and CDR2 YFSETQ. The CDR3 loop spans 14 amino acids. The CDR3 nucleotides are TGCGCCAGCAGCTTGGCAGGACAGCCTTACGAGCAGTACGTC. This translates into CASSLAGQPYEQYV.

The chain combines TRBV12-3 or TRBV12-4 with TRBJ2-3, with 8 bases that match TRBD1. V lost 7 bases and J lost 4; bases outside the gene matches: 7. The CDR3 consists of 14 residues. CDR3 amino acids: CASTLQGGPDTQYF. The CDR3 DNA reads as TGTGCCAGCACACTACAGGGGGGCCCAGATACGCAGTATTTT.

The chain joins TRBV18 to TRBJ1-6, with 10 bases identical to TRBD1. Per the germline V gene, CDR1 is KGHSH and CDR2 is LQKENI. The CDR3 totals 15 residues. V gave up 1 base and J gave up 10 bases; unmatched junction bases: 4. The CDR3 region is CASSPLGQGNSPLHF. The CDR3 DNA follows: TGTGCCAGCTCACCACTGGGACAGGGGAACTCACCCCTCCACTTT.